A selection of T cell receptor beta chains follows, all from one sample in a study of vaccination and CD4 T cells after COVID-19. Their antigens are not known. TCRdb re-called the PCR reads through MiXCR, storing one row per CDR3 protein. The top ten hold 3% of the sample, which has some 24,000 distinct CDR3 sequences, roughly 29% seen once. Source: CD4+ T cells from blood, cultured in vitro, taken about 7 months after SARS-CoV-2 vaccination. Receptor source: a human donor who had recovered from COVID-19. Both conserved end residues are trimmed from each CDR3.

v_gene	j_gene	CDR3aa
TRBV20-1	TRBJ1-1	SARDRARWTPEAF
TRBV7-9	TRBJ2-7	ASSGDSPLLDEQY
TRBV6-5	TRBJ2-1	ASSYSTGTNNEQF
TRBV10-3	TRBJ2-5	AISLAKQGDQETQY
TRBV20-1	TRBJ1-1	SAKAAVIEAF
TRBV10-3	TRBJ1-2	AISDSGQGLYGYT
TRBV2	TRBJ2-7	ASSRTDEQY
TRBV6-1	TRBJ1-1	ASSEAGDITEAF
TRBV20-1	TRBJ2-3	SERDSSSTDTQY
TRBV4-2	TRBJ2-7	ASSQSSYEQY
TRBV28	TRBJ1-5	ASRGAYSNQPQH
TRBV20-1	TRBJ2-3	SARGQYTDTQY
TRBV29-1	TRBJ2-7	SVEDQAGGTNYEQY
TRBV20-1	TRBJ1-6	SAVGGGDNSPLH
TRBV11-3	TRBJ2-7	ASSWRDAGY
TRBV7-3	TRBJ2-7	ASSLSTGTYEQY
TRBV20-1	TRBJ1-2	SARDPGGYYGYT
TRBV7-2	TRBJ2-1	ASSTALAAGNEQF
TRBV15	TRBJ1-5	ATSTVTVRNQPQH
TRBV7-9	TRBJ2-7	ASSLGLAPYEQY
TRBV20-1	TRBJ2-3	SAKPNKPDTQY
TRBV4-1	TRBJ2-3	ASSQDMAGRSDTQY
TRBV7-9	TRBJ2-7	ASSLGLAGGLSYEQY
TRBV20-1	TRBJ1-2	SARHRDSYGYT
TRBV6-4	TRBJ2-3	ASSETGGADTQY
TRBV20-1	TRBJ1-1	SARTLGQGNTEAF
TRBV20-1	TRBJ2-1	SAATGLAGNEQF
TRBV30	TRBJ1-6	ACTPRAYNSPLH
TRBV28	TRBJ1-5	ASSLKGTGLYLNQPQH
TRBV28	TRBJ1-5	ASSLGTSNQPQH
TRBV7-8	TRBJ2-1	ASSQTSSGGF
TRBV28	TRBJ2-4	ASKGREWGNIQY
TRBV18	TRBJ2-5	ASSPWSEEGTQY
TRBV7-9	TRBJ2-1	ASSAGTNVGNEQF
TRBV7-6	TRBJ2-7	ASSGIDRASEQY
TRBV6-1	TRBJ1-5	ASSDQGRRQPQH
TRBV11-1	TRBJ2-7	ASMGQDSYEQY
TRBV4-1	TRBJ2-1	ASSHRESGYEQF
TRBV6-1	TRBJ2-5	TSSFDRLAGETQY
TRBV20-1	TRBJ2-5	SAKEAGGCATQY
TRBV7-9	TRBJ1-5	ASSFGTGEPQH
TRBV7-3	TRBJ2-1	ASSQVPRGRDNEQF
TRBV7-8	TRBJ1-2	ASSLVRTGYGYT
TRBV6-5	TRBJ2-1	ASSYSAGRGVYNEQF
TRBV20-1	TRBJ2-1	SARDVGTATNNEQF
TRBV20-1	TRBJ1-1	TARDRTANTEAF
TRBV4-3	TRBJ1-1	ASSHSGGHRPAEAF
TRBV7-9	TRBJ2-2	ASSFSRANTGELF
TRBV7-2	TRBJ2-1	ASSLGASGRYNEQF
TRBV5-4	TRBJ2-5	ASSSLPPGQQETQY
TRBV6-5	TRBJ2-5	ASSYGQKQETQY
TRBV7-9	TRBJ2-1	ASSIQGAKEQF
TRBV4-3	TRBJ2-7	ASSQGTPREQY